These 8 T cell receptor beta chains came from one sample sequenced in a study of tumor-infiltrating lymphocytes in primary liver carcinoma. The study co-extracted DNA and RNA from around 20-30 mg of unsorted bulk tissue. TCR beta cDNA was reverse-transcribed from about 500 ng of total RNA. The reaction used a constant-region primer and ProtoScript II reverse transcriptase. Researchers made the TCR beta libraries by running three nested multiplex PCR rounds with slightly modified ARM-PCR. TRBV1-TRBV30 forward primers paired with a C-beta reverse primer drove the first two PCR rounds, about 9 cycles each. MiXCR was run by TCRdb on the multiplex PCR reads, yielding one entry per CDR3 protein. Of 75,000 to 80,000 distinct CDR3 sequences listed, 69% were seen once; the top ten hold roughly 28%. What was sequenced was tumor-adjacent normal liver tissue. Source of these receptors: a middle-aged man with primary liver carcinoma and hepatitis B virus infection.

On this clonotype: A much larger clone sits a single nucleotide away, making a read error possible. The V and J genes are TRBV4-2 and TRBJ1-4; weak D call: TRBD1 (6 bases). V lost 2 bases to trimming and J lost 9 bases, with 19 bases between them. Germline V lookup: CDR1 LGHNA, CDR2 YNFKEQ. This CDR3 region has 16 residues. The CDR3 reads CASSQQAAGANQKLFF. In DNA, the CDR3 is TGTGCCAGCAGCCAACAGGCGGCAGGGGCCAATCAAAAACTGTTTTTT.

This clonotype was detected many times. This chain links TRBV6-2 or TRBV6-3 with TRBJ1-5; possibly TRBD1 for D (6 bases). V lost 6 bases, J lost 4 bases, and 13 bases lay in between. The germline gives CDR1 MNHEY, CDR2 SVGEGT. This CDR3 comprises 14 residues. This CDR3 reads CASRRRTDNQPQHF. CDR3 DNA sequence: TGTGCCAGCAGACGTCGGACAGATAATCAGCCCCAGCATTTT.

Worth noting for this clonotype: This may come from a read error, since a much larger clone is one base off. V is TRBV6-5 and J is TRBJ2-1; 8 nucleotides match TRBD2. This CDR3 comprises 14 residues. CDR1 and CDR2 (germline): MNHEY, SVGAGI. CDR3 nucleotide sequence: TGTGTCAGCACCACCGGGACTAGGGACAATGTGCAGTTCTTC. The encoded protein is CVSTTGTRDNVQFF.

Of note for this clonotype: A read error may account for a junction end that differs from germline. The rearrangement links TRBV11-2 to TRBJ2-1; 11 bases are shared with TRBD1. Germline values: CDR1 SGHAT, CDR2 FQNNGV. There are 16 residues in the CDR3. CDR3 coding DNA: TGTGCCAGCAGCTTGGGGACAGGGGGTTTCATTAATGAGCACTTCTTC. Translating it yields CASSLGTGGFINEHFF.

A note on this clonotype: The junction departs from the called germline gene at one end, perhaps through a read error. The V call is TRBV11-2, the J call TRBJ1-4; D is perhaps TRBD1 (6 bases). The germline CDR1 and CDR2 sequences are SGHAT and FQNNGV. The CDR3 is made up of 15 amino acids. CDR3 in amino acids: CARSLDPAGVEKLFF. The CDR3 DNA reads TGTGCCAGAAGCTTAGACCCGGCAGGGGTTGAAAAACTGTTTTTT.

Comments on this clonotype: Relative to the germline gene, one junction end is altered; a read error may explain this. The chain recombines TRBV4-1 with TRBJ2-1, with D hard to call. Germline-derived CDR1 and CDR2 are MGHRA and YSYEKL. This CDR3 is built from 12 residues. The CDR3 nucleotides are TGCGCCAGCAACCAAACGTCTGGTGAGCAGTTCTTC. It codes for CASNQTSGEQFF.

This clonotype was counted at least ten times. In DNA, the CDR3 is TGCGCCAGCAGCGATGGTCAGGGTCTGGAGACCCAGTACTTC. It specifies CASSDGQGLETQYF. V is TRBV5-1 and J is TRBJ2-5; a weak D match, TRBD1 (5 bases). The CDR3 extends over 14 amino acids. Germline V CDR1 and CDR2: SGHRS, YFSETQ. The germline V and J ends were trimmed by 4 bases and 5 bases, with 15 bases remaining between them.

This clonotype was seen ten or more times. The rearrangement links TRBV12-3 or TRBV12-4 to TRBJ2-3, with D perhaps matching TRBD2 (6 bases). Trimming left V 7 bases short and J 0 bases short, with 14 bases between. This CDR3 comprises 15 residues. CDR3: CASIFGGPSTDTQYF. The CDR3 bases are TGTGCCAGCATCTTCGGGGGACCAAGCACAGATACGCAGTATTTT.